These T cell receptor beta chains were read from a single sample in a study of blood T cell repertoires in COVID-19. Produced via immunoSEQ multiplex PCR; TCRdb's table is partial and in-frame only. In the table there are some 100,000 clones, approximately 92% of which are singletons. The sequenced material came from peripheral blood. These receptors all come from a man aged 65-85 years with acute or convalescent COVID-19. Each CDR3 is given with its conserved first and last residue. Fields, in order: D gene, J gene, V gene, clone size, CDR3 DNA, CDR3 protein. The D gene is left open where the match is weak. Not every row has a clone size; where given, it reads once, few, many or a size class.

TRBD2,TRBJ2-1,TRBV3-1/TRBV3-2,-,TGTGCCAGCACCCCAAAAGCGGGAATCCGGCAGTTCTTC,CASTPKAGIRQFF
-,TRBJ2-1,TRBV30,-,TGTGCCTGGAGTGTACCCGGGGGAAATGAGCAGTTCTTC,CAWSVPGGNEQFF
-,TRBJ2-7,TRBV29-1,-,TGCAGCGTTGGGAGTACCAATCACTACGAGCAGTACTTC,CSVGSTNHYEQYF
-,TRBJ2-2,TRBV12-3/TRBV12-4,-,TGTGCCAGCAGAGGGGCAAGGACCGGGGAGCTGTTTTTT,CASRGARTGELFF
-,TRBJ2-1,TRBV5-8,-,TGTGCCAGCAGTCCTTTAAGAGGGCCGCCCAATGAGCAGTTCTTC,CASSPLRGPPNEQFF
-,TRBJ1-1,TRBV9,-,TGTGCCAGCAGCGTAGCGGAACGTACAGATGTAGCTTTCTTT,CASSVAERTDVAFF
-,TRBJ2-2,TRBV11-3,-,TGTGCCAGCAGCTTACAGGGTGGGGCCGGGGAGCTGTTTTTT,CASSLQGGAGELFF
-,TRBJ1-1,TRBV14,-,TGTGCCAGCAGCCAAGTTTCCGGGATGAACACTGAAGCTTTCTTT,CASSQVSGMNTEAFF
TRBD1,TRBJ1-5,TRBV6-5,-,TGTGCCAGCAGACCCCTTACAGGGGGCAATCAGCCCCAGCATTTT,CASRPLTGGNQPQHF
TRBD1,TRBJ1-2,TRBV2,-,TGTGCCAGCAGTGGGACAGGGCATGGCTACACCTTC,CASSGTGHGYTF
-,TRBJ1-1,TRBV30,-,TGTGCCGGAAGACGGGGAAACAGGGTTGGAACTTTCTTT,CAGRRGNRVGTFF
-,TRBJ2-7,TRBV6-5,-,TGTGCCAGCAGTTACTACCCCGGACAGCTCTCCTACGAGCAGTACTTC,CASSYYPGQLSYEQYF
-,TRBJ2-3,TRBV9,-,TGTGCCAGCAGCGTAGGAACGGGGGGCTTGGATACGCAGTATTTT,CASSVGTGGLDTQYF
-,TRBJ2-5,TRBV5-4,-,TGTGCCAGCAGCTTGGGCATTCAGGAGACCCAGTACTTC,CASSLGIQETQYF
TRBD2,TRBJ2-5,TRBV7-9,-,TGTGCCAGCAGCTTAGGACTAGCGGGAGTAGGGGAGACCCAGTACTTC,CASSLGLAGVGETQYF
TRBD2,TRBJ2-5,TRBV6-1,-,TGTGCCAGCAGTGAGGGACTAGCGGGTGAAGAGACCCAGTACTTC,CASSEGLAGEETQYF
-,TRBJ1-2,TRBV5-8,-,TGTGCCAGCAGGGAACAGGGTTCAGGCTATGGCTACACCTTC,CASREQGSGYGYTF
-,TRBJ1-1,TRBV5-6,-,TGTGCCAGCAGCGCCCCGCTCCTATACACTGAAGCTTTCTTT,CASSAPLLYTEAFF
-,TRBJ1-5,TRBV5-5,-,TGTGCCAGCAGGGAAGGGGGAAGCAATCAGCCCCAGCATTTT,CASREGGSNQPQHF
TRBD2,TRBJ2-3,TRBV3-1/TRBV3-2,once,TGTGCCAGCAGCCACACTAGCGGGGGTAGGGATACGCAGTATTTT,CASSHTSGGRDTQYF
TRBD2,TRBJ2-1,TRBV7-9,-,TGTGCCAGCAGCCGGGAGGGCCGCTACAATGAGCAGTTCTTC,CASSREGRYNEQFF